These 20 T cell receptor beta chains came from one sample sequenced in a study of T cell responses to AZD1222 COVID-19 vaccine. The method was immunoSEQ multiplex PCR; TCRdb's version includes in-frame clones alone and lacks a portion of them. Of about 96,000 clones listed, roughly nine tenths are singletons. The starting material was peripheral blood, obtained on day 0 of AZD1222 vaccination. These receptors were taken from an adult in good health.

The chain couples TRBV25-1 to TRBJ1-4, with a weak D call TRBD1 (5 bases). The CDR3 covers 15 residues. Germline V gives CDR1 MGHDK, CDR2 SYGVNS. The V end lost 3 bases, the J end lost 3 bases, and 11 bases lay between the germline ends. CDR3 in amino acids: CASSEEGQPNEKLFF. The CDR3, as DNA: TGTGCCAGCAGTGAGGAGGGGCAGCCTAATGAAAAACTGTTTTTT. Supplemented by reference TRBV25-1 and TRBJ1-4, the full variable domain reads EADIYQTPRYLVIGTGKKITLECSQTMGHDKMYWYQQDPGMELHLIHYSYGVNSTEKGDLSSESTVSRIRTEHFPLTLESARPSHTSQYLCASSEEGQPNEKLFFGSGTQLSVL.

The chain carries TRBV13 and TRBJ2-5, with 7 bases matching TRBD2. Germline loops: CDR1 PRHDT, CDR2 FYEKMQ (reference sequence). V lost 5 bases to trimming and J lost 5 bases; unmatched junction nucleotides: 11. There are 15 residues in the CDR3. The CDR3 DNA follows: TGTGCCAGCAGCAGGACCGGGACTAAGGATGAGACCCAGTACTTC. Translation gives CASSRTGTKDETQYF. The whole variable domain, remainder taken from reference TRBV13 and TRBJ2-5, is AAGVIQSPRHLIKEKRETATLKCYPIPRHDTVYWYQQGPGQDPQFLISFYEKMQSDKGSIPDRFSAQQFSDYHSELNMSSLELGDSALYFCASSRTGTKDETQYFGPGTRLLVL.

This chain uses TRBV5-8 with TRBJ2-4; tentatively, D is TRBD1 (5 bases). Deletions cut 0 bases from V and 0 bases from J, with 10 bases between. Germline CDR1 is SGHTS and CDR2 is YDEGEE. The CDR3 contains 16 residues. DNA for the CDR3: TGTGCCAGCAGCTTGGGACAGACACTAGCCAAAAACATTCAGTACTTC. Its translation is CASSLGQTLAKNIQYF. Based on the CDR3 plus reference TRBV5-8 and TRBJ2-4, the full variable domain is EAGVTQSPTHLIKTRGQQATLRCSPISGHTSVYWYQQALGLGLQFLLWYDEGEERNRGNFPPRFSGRQFPNYSSELNVNALELEDSALYLCASSLGQTLAKNIQYFGAGTRLSVL.

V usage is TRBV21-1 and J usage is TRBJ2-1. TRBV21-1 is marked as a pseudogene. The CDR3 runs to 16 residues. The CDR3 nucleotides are TGTGCCAGCAGCAAAGGTTCCGGGGCTGGATACAATGAGCAGTTCTTC. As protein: CASSKGSGAGYNEQFF.

CDR3 bases: TGTGCCAGCAGCCAATACGACGGGGGGGCCGGATCGGATGAGCAGTTCTTC. Translation gives CASSQYDGGAGSDEQFF. The gene calls are TRBV4-2 and TRBJ2-1; TRBD2 matches 8 bases. Per germline, CDR1 LGHNA and CDR2 YNFKEQ. V trimming: 2 bases; J trimming: 8 bases; junction bases outside the gene matches: 14. The CDR3 has 17 amino acids.

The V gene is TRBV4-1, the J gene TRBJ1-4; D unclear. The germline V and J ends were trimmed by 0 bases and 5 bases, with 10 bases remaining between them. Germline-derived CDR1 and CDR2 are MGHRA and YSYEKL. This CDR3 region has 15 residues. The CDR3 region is CASSQDWAGNEKLFF. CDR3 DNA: TGCGCCAGCAGCCAAGATTGGGCAGGCAATGAAAAACTGTTTTTT.

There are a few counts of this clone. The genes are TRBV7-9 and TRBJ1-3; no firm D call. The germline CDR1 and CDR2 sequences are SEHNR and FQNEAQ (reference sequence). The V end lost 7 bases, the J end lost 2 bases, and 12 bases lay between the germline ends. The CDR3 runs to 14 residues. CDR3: CASTVGRPGNTIYF. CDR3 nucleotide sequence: TGTGCCAGCACCGTAGGACGCCCTGGAAACACCATATATTTT.

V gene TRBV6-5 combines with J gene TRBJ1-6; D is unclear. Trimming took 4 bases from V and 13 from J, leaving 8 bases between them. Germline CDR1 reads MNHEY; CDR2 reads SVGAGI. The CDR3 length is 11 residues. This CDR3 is CASSSGRPLHF. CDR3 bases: TGTGCCAGCAGTTCCGGCAGGCCCCTCCACTTT.

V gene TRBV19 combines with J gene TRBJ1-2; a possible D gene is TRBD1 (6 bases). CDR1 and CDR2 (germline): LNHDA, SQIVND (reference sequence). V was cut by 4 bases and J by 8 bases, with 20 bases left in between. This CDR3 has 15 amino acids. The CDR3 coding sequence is TGTGCCAGTAGTACCGAAAAACCCGGACAGAGGGGCTACACCTTC. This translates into CASSTEKPGQRGYTF.

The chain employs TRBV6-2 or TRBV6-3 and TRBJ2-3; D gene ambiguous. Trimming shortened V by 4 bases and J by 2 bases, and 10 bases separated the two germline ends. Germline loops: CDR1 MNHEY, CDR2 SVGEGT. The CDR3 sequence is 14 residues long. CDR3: CASSSTDVTDTQYF. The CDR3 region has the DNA TGTGCCAGCAGTTCCACGGACGTCACAGATACGCAGTATTTT.

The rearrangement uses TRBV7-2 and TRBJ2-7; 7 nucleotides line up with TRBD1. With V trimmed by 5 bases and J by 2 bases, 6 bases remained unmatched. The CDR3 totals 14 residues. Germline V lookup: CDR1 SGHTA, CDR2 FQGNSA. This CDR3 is CASSQLGQAYEQYF. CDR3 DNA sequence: TGTGCCAGCAGCCAACTCGGACAGGCCTACGAGCAGTACTTC.

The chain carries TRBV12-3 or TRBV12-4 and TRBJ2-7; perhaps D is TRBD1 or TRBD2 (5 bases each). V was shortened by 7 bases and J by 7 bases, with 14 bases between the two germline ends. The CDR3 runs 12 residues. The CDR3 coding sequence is TGTGCCAGCAAGGTGGGGGATTCTGAGCAGTACTTC. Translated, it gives CASKVGDSEQYF.

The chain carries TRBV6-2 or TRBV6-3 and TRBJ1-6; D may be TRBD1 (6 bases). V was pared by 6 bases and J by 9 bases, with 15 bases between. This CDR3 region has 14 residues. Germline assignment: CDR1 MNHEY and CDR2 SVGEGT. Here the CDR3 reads CASSWTTRGSPLHF. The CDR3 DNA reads TGTGCCAGCAGCTGGACAACCAGGGGTTCACCCCTCCACTTT.

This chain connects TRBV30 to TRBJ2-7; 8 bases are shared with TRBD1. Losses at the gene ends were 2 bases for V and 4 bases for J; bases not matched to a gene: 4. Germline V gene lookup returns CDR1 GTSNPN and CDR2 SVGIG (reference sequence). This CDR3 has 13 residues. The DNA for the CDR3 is TGTGCCTGGAGTATTGGACAGGGTTACGAGCAGTACTTC. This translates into CAWSIGQGYEQYF.

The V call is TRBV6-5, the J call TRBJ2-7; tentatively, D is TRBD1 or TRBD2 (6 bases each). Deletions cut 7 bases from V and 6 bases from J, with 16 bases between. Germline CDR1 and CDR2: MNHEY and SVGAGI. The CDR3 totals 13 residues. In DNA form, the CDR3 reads TGTGCCAGCACCCAGGGGACTTATAGCGAGCAGTACTTC. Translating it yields CASTQGTYSEQYF.

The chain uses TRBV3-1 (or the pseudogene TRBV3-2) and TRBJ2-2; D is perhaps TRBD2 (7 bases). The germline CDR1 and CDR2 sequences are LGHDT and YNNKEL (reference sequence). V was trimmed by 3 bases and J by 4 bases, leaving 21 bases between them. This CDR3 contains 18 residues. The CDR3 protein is CASSQSVGGGGSTGELFF. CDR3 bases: TGTGCCAGCAGCCAGTCCGTGGGGGGCGGCGGGAGCACCGGGGAGCTGTTTTTT.

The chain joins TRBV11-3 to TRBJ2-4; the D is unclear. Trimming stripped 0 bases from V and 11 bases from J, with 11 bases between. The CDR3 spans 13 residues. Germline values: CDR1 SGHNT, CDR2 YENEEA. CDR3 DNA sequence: TGTGCCAGCAGCTTAGAGCAGGACGAGGTTCAGTACTTC. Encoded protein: CASSLEQDEVQYF.

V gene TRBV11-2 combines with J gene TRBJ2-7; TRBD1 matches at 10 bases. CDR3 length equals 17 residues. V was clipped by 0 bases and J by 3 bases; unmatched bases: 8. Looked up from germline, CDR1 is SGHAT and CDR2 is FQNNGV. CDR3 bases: TGTGCCAGCAGCTTAGAAGATTTGGGACAGGGGTTCTACGAGCAGTACTTC. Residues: CASSLEDLGQGFYEQYF.

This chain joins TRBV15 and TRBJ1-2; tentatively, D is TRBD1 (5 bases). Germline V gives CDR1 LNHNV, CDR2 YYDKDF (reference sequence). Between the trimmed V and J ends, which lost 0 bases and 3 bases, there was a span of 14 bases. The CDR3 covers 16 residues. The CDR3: CATSRDVAGRYYGYTF. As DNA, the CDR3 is TGTGCCACCAGCAGAGATGTGGCAGGGCGGTACTATGGCTACACCTTC.

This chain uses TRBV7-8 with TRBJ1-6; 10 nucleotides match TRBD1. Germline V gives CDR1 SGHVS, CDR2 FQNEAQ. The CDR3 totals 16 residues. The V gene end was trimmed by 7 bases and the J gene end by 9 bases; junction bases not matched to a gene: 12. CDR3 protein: CASNQGLTGGISPLHF. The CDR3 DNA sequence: TGTGCCAGCAACCAAGGACTGACAGGGGGCATTTCACCCCTCCACTTT. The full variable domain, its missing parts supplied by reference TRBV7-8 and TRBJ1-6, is GAGVSQSPRYKVAKRGQDVALRCDPISGHVSLFWYQQALGQGPEFLTYFQNEAQLDKSGLPSDRFFAERPEGSVSTLKIQRTQQEDSAVYLCASNQGLTGGISPLHFGNGTRLTVT.